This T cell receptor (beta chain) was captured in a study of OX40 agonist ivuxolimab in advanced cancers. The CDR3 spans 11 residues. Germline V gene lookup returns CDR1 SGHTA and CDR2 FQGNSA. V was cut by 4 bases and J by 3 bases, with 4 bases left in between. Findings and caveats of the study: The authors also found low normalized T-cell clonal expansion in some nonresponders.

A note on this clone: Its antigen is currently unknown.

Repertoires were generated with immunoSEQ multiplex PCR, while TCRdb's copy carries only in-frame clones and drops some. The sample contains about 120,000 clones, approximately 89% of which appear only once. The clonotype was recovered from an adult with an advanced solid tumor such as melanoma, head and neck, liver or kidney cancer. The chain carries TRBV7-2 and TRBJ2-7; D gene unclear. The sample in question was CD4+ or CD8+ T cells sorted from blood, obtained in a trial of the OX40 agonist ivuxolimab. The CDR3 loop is CASSSIYEQYF. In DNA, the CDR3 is TGTGCCAGCAGCTCTATCTACGAGCAGTACTTC. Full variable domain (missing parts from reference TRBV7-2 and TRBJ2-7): GAGVSQSPSNKVTEKGKDVELRCDPISGHTALYWYRQSLGQGLEFLIYFQGNSAPDKSGLPSDRFSAERTGGSVSTLTIQRTQQEDSAVYLCASSSIYEQYFGPGTRLTVT.